This is a list of T cell receptor beta chains from one sample in a study of T cell changes during pregnancy in multiple sclerosis. Profiling relied on immunoSEQ multiplex PCR, and the TCRdb table lists in-frame clones only, not all of them. This table holds 25,000 to 35,000 clones, nearly 90% found once. Source: CD8+ T cells from peripheral blood mononuclear cells, taken in the second trimester of pregnancy. All receptors come from a female donor with multiple sclerosis, enrolled in a pregnancy study. The CDR3 runs from the conserved cysteine through the conserved F or W. A D gene is named only where the DNA matches it firmly. Only part of the rows carry a size: once, few, many, or a class if the clone is expanded.

D: TRBD2; J: TRBJ2-5; V: TRBV19; size: .; CDR3: CASSGLAEGQETQYF; DNA: TGTGCCAGTAGCGGACTAGCGGAAGGTCAAGAGACCCAGTACTTC
D: .; J: TRBJ1-2; V: TRBV11-2; size: .; CDR3: CASSLESGADGYTF; DNA: TGTGCCAGCAGCTTAGAATCAGGGGCGGACGGCTACACCTTC
D: .; J: TRBJ2-1; V: TRBV6-1; size: .; CDR3: CASRETKGTHYNEQFF; DNA: TGTGCCAGCAGAGAAACCAAGGGGACACACTACAATGAGCAGTTCTTC
D: TRBD2; J: TRBJ2-3; V: TRBV7-9; size: .; CDR3: CASSPTSGGTDTQYF; DNA: TGTGCCAGCAGCCCGACTAGCGGGGGCACAGATACGCAGTATTTT
D: .; J: TRBJ1-1; V: TRBV4-3; size: .; CDR3: CASSHLTANTEAFF; DNA: TGCGCCAGCAGCCACCTAACAGCGAACACTGAAGCTTTCTTT
D: TRBD1; J: TRBJ2-5; V: TRBV5-1; size: .; CDR3: CASSSGTGVEETQYF; DNA: TGCGCCAGCAGCTCGGGGACAGGGGTAGAAGAGACCCAGTACTTC
D: TRBD2; J: TRBJ2-1; V: TRBV5-1; size: .; CDR3: CASSLGLAGNNEQFF; DNA: TGCGCCAGCAGCTTGGGGCTAGCGGGGAACAATGAGCAGTTCTTC
D: TRBD2; J: TRBJ2-7; V: TRBV7-9; size: .; CDR3: CASSFSGSIYEQYF; DNA: TGTGCCAGCAGCTTTAGCGGGAGTATCTACGAGCAGTACTTC
D: .; J: TRBJ2-2; V: TRBV20-1; size: .; CDR3: CSATPAGELFF; DNA: TGCAGTGCTACCCCTGCCGGGGAGCTGTTTTTT
D: TRBD1; J: TRBJ2-7; V: TRBV19; size: once; CDR3: CASTPLAGGYEQYF; DNA: TGTGCCAGTACCCCATTGGCAGGGGGTTACGAGCAGTACTTC
D: TRBD2; J: TRBJ2-7; V: TRBV27; size: .; CDR3: CASTRVAGGPYEQYF; DNA: TGTGCCAGCACCCGAGTAGCGGGGGGCCCCTACGAGCAGTACTTC
D: TRBD1; J: TRBJ1-3; V: TRBV28; size: .; CDR3: CASSLLLRGTGGPGNTIYF; DNA: TGTGCCAGCAGCCTACTGCTACGGGGGACAGGGGGGCCTGGAAACACCATATATTTT
D: .; J: TRBJ1-1; V: TRBV7-2; size: .; CDR3: CASSFRETEAFF; DNA: TGTGCCAGCAGCTTCCGGGAGACTGAAGCTTTCTTT
D: .; J: TRBJ2-1; V: TRBV19; size: .; CDR3: CASRQTAGYNEQFF; DNA: TGTGCCAGCAGACAGACAGCAGGGTACAATGAGCAGTTCTTC
D: .; J: TRBJ2-7; V: TRBV27; size: .; CDR3: CASSLTPGYEQYF; DNA: TGTGCCAGCAGTTTAACCCCCGGCTACGAGCAGTACTTC
D: TRBD2; J: TRBJ2-7; V: TRBV28; size: .; CDR3: CASSTLFPAGLSYEQYF; DNA: TGTGCCAGCAGTACCCTTTTTCCAGCGGGACTCTCCTACGAGCAGTACTTC
D: TRBD1; J: TRBJ2-7; V: TRBV6-1; size: few; CDR3: CASSEAIGQGDNEQYF; DNA: TGTGCCAGCAGTGAAGCAATAGGACAGGGGGATAACGAGCAGTACTTC
D: TRBD1; J: TRBJ2-7; V: TRBV5-1; size: .; CDR3: CASSSTGMVYEQYF; DNA: TGCGCCAGCAGCTCGACAGGGATGGTCTACGAGCAGTACTTC
D: .; J: TRBJ1-1; V: TRBV27; size: .; CDR3: CASSWTLGLEAFF; DNA: TGTGCCAGCAGTTGGACTCTTGGCCTTGAAGCTTTCTTT
D: .; J: TRBJ2-3; V: TRBV4-1; size: .; CDR3: CASSQYTGTDTQYF; DNA: TGCGCCAGCAGCCAGTATACAGGGACAGATACGCAGTATTTT
D: .; J: TRBJ2-3; V: TRBV2; size: once; CDR3: CASSEEWREYPTDTQYF; DNA: TGTGCCAGCAGTGAAGAGTGGAGGGAGTACCCCACAGATACGCAGTATTTT
D: .; J: TRBJ2-2; V: TRBV6-1; size: .; CDR3: CASSETSSSPGELFF; DNA: TGTGCCAGCAGTGAAACTAGCTCCAGCCCCGGGGAGCTGTTTTTT
D: TRBD1; J: TRBJ2-2; V: TRBV28; size: .; CDR3: CASSQGTGIAGELFF; DNA: TGTGCCAGCAGTCAAGGGACAGGTATTGCCGGGGAGCTGTTTTTT
D: .; J: TRBJ2-7; V: TRBV28; size: .; CDR3: CASSLRGVAEHYEQYF; DNA: TGTGCCAGCAGTTTACGCGGGGTAGCGGAGCACTACGAGCAGTACTTC
D: .; J: TRBJ1-1; V: TRBV19; size: .; CDR3: CASKESFMNTEAFF; DNA: TGTGCCAGTAAAGAGAGTTTCATGAACACTGAAGCTTTCTTT
D: TRBD1; J: TRBJ1-6; V: TRBV28; size: .; CDR3: CASNPDRVGSPLHF; DNA: TGTGCCAGCAACCCGGACAGGGTGGGCTCACCCCTCCACTTT
D: .; J: TRBJ1-2; V: TRBV5-4; size: once; CDR3: CASSVNGIYGYTF; DNA: TGTGCCAGCAGCGTGAACGGTATCTATGGCTACACCTTC
D: TRBD1; J: TRBJ2-2; V: TRBV28; size: few; CDR3: CASSQDRGGGELFF; DNA: TGTGCCAGCAGCCAGGACAGGGGTGGCGGGGAGCTGTTTTTT
D: TRBD2; J: TRBJ2-3; V: TRBV4-1; size: .; CDR3: CASSRIAGEGDTQYF; DNA: TGCGCCAGCAGCCGAATAGCGGGGGAGGGGGATACGCAGTATTTT
D: TRBD1; J: TRBJ1-1; V: TRBV10-3; size: .; CDR3: CAIRLTGLDTEAFF; DNA: TGTGCCATCAGGTTGACAGGGCTCGACACTGAAGCTTTCTTT
D: TRBD2; J: TRBJ2-5; V: TRBV2; size: .; CDR3: CASSERREDQETQYF; DNA: TGTGCCAGCAGTGAACGGCGGGAGGACCAAGAGACCCAGTACTTC
D: .; J: TRBJ2-1; V: TRBV4-3; size: .; CDR3: CASSHPGTVMDGGVYNEQFF; DNA: TGCGCCAGCAGCCATCCGGGGACAGTTATGGACGGGGGGGTCTACAATGAGCAGTTCTTC
D: .; J: TRBJ1-1; V: TRBV19; size: .; CDR3: CASSLTGFGNTEAFF; DNA: TGTGCCAGTAGTCTTACAGGGTTCGGGAACACTGAAGCTTTCTTT